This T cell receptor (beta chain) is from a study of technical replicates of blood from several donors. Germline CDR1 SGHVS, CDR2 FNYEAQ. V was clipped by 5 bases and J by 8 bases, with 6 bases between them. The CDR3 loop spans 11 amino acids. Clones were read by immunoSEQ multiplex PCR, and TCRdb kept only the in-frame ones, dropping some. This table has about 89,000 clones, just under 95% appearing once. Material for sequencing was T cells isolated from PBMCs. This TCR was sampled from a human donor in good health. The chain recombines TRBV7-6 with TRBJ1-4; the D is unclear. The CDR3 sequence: CASSPREKLFF. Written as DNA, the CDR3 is TGTGCCAGCAGCCCGAGGGAAAAACTGTTTTTT.